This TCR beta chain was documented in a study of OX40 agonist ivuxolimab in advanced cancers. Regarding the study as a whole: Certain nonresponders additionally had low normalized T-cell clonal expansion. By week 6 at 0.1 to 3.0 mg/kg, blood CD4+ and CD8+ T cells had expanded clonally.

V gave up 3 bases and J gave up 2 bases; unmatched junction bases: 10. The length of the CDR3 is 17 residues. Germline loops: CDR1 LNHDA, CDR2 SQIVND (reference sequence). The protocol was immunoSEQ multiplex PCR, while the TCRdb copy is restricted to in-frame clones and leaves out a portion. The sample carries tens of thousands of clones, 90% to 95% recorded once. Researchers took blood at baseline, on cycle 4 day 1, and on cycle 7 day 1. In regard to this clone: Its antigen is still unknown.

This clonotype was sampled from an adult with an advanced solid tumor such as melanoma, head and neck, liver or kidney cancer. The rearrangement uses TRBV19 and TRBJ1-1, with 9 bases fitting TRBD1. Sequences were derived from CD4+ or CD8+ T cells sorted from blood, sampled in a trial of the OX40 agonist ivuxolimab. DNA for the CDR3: TGTGCCAGTAGTATTTGGAACAGGGGGCTCGAAAACACTGAAGCTTTCTTT. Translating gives CASSIWNRGLENTEAFF.